This T cell receptor (beta chain) is drawn from a study of T-cell memory formation after mild COVID-19. The CDR3 spans 15 residues. The germline V gene encodes CDR1 LGHDT and CDR2 YNNKEL (reference sequence). V was trimmed by 3 bases and J by 3 bases, leaving 12 bases between them. This clonotype has only a few counts. MiXCR, applied by TCRdb to the 5' RACE reads, yields one record per CDR3 protein. The top ten clones hold more than 2% of a sample with about 250,000 distinct CDR3 sequences, approximately 15% of them seen once. Sequencing used PBMCs or a T cell subset sorted from them (not recorded which). The chain employs TRBV3-1 and TRBJ1-5, with D possibly TRBD1 on 5 matching bases. This TCR came from an adult woman who had mild COVID-19 (a few samples of this study predate the infection). Cell type and time point are not known. DNA of the CDR3: TGTGCCAGCAGCCAGGGCAGGGCCCCCAATCAGCCCCAGCATTTT. Its translation: CASSQGRAPNQPQHF.